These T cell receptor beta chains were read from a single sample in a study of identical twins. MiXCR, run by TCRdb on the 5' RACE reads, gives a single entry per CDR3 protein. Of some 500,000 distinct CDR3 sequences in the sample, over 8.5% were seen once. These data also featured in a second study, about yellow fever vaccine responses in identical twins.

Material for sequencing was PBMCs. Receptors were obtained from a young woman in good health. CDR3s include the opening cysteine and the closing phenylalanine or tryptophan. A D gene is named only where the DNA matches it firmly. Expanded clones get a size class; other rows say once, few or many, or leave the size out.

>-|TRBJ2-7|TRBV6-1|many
TGTGCCAGCGGAGGGTTCTCCTACGAGCAGTACTTC
CASGGFSYEQYF
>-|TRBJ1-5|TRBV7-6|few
TGTGCCAGCAGCTTTTTCGAGGATAAGCCCCAGCATTTT
CASSFFEDKPQHF
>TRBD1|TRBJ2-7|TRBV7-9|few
TGTGCCAGCAGCTTAACCGGCGCGACAGGGTTTTACGAGCAGTACTTC
CASSLTGATGFYEQYF
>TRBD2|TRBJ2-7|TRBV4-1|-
TGCGCCAGCAGCCTATTGACTAGCGGGAGGTCCTACGAGCAGTACTTC
CASSLLTSGRSYEQYF
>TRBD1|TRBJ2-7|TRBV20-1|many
TGCAGTGCGAGGACAGGTGCCGAGCAGTACTTC
CSARTGAEQYF
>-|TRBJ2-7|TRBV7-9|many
TGTGCCAGCAGCTTCAGGAGCTCCTACGAGCAGTACTTC
CASSFRSSYEQYF
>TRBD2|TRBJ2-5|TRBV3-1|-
TGTGCCAGCAGCCGGGGACTAGCGGGAGGGCCGGGAGAGACCCAGTACTTC
CASSRGLAGGPGETQYF
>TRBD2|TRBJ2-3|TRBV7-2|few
TGTGCCAGCAGCTCGGGACTACCAGTGGGGACGCAGTATTTT
CASSSGLPVGTQYF
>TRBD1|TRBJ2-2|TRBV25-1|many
TGTGCCAGCAGTCCCAGGGGGCACCGTGACACCGGGGAGCTGTTTTTT
CASSPRGHRDTGELFF
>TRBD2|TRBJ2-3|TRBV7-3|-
TGTGCCAGCAGCCTCCTAGCGGGGGAGGAGTGGGATACGCAGTATTTT
CASSLLAGEEWDTQYF
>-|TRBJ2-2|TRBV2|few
TGTGCCAGCAGTTCTATACTAGAGGGATACACCGGGGAGCTGTTTTTT
CASSSILEGYTGELFF
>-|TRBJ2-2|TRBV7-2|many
TGTGCCAGCAGCTTCTTAGGGGCTCAGGACACCGGGGAGCTGTTTTTT
CASSFLGAQDTGELFF
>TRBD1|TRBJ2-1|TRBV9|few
TGTGCCAGCAGCTCCTACGGGACAGAATACAATGAGCAGTTCTTC
CASSSYGTEYNEQFF
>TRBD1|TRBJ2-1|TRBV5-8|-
TGTGCCAGCAGCCACTTCCGCCAGGGACAGGGGCGGAATGAGCAGTTCTTC
CASSHFRQGQGRNEQFF
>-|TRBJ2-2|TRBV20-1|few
TGCAGTGCTGACGAGGGCACCGGGGAGCTGTTTTTT
CSADEGTGELFF
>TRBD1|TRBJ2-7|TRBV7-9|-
TGTGCCAGCAGCTGGACAGGGGGCGGAGGCGAGCAGTACTTC
CASSWTGGGGEQYF
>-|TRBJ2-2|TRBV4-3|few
TGCGCCAGCAGCCACCCCGCAGGGGAGCTGTTTTTT
CASSHPAGELFF
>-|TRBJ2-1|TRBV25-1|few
TGTGCCAGCAGTGAATCACGGGTAGCCGAGGAGCAGTTCTTC
CASSESRVAEEQFF
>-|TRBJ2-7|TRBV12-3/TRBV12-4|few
TGTGCCAGCACCCCCTTCGGGGCGCCCTACGAGCAGTACTTC
CASTPFGAPYEQYF
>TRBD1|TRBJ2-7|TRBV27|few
TGTGCCAGCAGTTCAGGGGGCCGCGGAACCTACGAGCAGTACTTC
CASSSGGRGTYEQYF
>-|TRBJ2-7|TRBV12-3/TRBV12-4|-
TGTGCCAGCAGTTTACGAGTCATCAACGAGCAGTACTTC
CASSLRVINEQYF
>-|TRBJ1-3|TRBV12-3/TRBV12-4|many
TGTGCCAGCAGTTCCTTCAGGGCCTCTGGAAACACCATATATTTT
CASSSFRASGNTIYF
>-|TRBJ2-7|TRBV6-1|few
TGTGCCAGCAGTGAAGCAGGAGGGAGTACTCAGCAGTACTTC
CASSEAGGSTQQYF
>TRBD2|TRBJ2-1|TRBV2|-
TGTGCCAGCAGTGCGGTGGTAGCGGGAGAGGGGGTCTCCTACAATGAGCAGTTCTTC
CASSAVVAGEGVSYNEQFF
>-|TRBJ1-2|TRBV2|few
TGTGCCAGCAGTTCCTCTCCCCAATACTATGGCTACACCTTC
CASSSSPQYYGYTF
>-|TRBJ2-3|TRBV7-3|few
TGTGCCAGCAGCTTAACTGGCGGTCCCCGCACAGATACGCAGTATTTT
CASSLTGGPRTDTQYF
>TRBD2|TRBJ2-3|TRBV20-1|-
TGCAGTGCTAGGACTAGCGGGGGATCGGCGCAGTATTTT
CSARTSGGSAQYF
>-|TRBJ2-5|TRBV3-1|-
TGTGCCAGCAGCCAAAGCGTTTTGGGGGAGACCCAGTACTTC
CASSQSVLGETQYF
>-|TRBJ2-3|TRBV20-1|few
TGCAGTGCTAGAGATAGCAGGCAGGGCACAGATACGCAGTATTTT
CSARDSRQGTDTQYF
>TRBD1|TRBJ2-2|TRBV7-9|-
TGTGCCAGCAGCTTAAACCCAGGGGGCGACACCGGGGAGCTGTTTTTT
CASSLNPGGDTGELFF
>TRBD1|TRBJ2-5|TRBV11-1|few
TGTGCCAGCAGCTCCTTAATCGGAACAGGGGGCGTTGGGGAAGAGACCCAGTACTTC
CASSSLIGTGGVGEETQYF
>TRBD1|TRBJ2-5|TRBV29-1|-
TGCAGCGTATCGGGACAGGGGGCTTGGGAGACCCAGTACTTC
CSVSGQGAWETQYF
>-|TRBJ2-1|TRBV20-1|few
TGCAGTGCTAAGACAAAGATGGATGAGCAGTTCTTC
CSAKTKMDEQFF
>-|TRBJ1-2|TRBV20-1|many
TGCAGTGCTACCTACCCCCTGACAGGCCATGGCTACACCTTC
CSATYPLTGHGYTF
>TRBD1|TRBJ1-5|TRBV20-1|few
TGCAGTGCTAGAAGCCCGGGACAGATCAATCAGCCCCAGCATTTT
CSARSPGQINQPQHF
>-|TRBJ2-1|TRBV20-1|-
TGCAGTGCTAGAGTCGAGGAGATCCCCTACAATGAGCAGTTCTTC
CSARVEEIPYNEQFF
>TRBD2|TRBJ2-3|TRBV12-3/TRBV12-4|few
TGTGCCAGCAGACCCCAGACTAGCGGGGGGCAAACAGATACGCAGTATTTT
CASRPQTSGGQTDTQYF
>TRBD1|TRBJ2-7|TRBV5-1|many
TGCGCCAGCAGCCCCGGGACAGTCGACGAGCAGTACTTC
CASSPGTVDEQYF
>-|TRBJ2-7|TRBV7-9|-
TGTGCCAGCAGCTTAGGGGGATATGGACTGAAGGGCGAGCAGTACTTC
CASSLGGYGLKGEQYF
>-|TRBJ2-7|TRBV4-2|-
TGTGCCAGCAGCCTGAACCCTACTTACGAGCAGTACTTC
CASSLNPTYEQYF
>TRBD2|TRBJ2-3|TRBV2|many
TGTGCCAGCAGGGAACTAGCGGGGGGCCGTCCTCAGTATTTT
CASRELAGGRPQYF
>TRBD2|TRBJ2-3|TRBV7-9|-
TGTGCCAGCAGCTTAGTGGTAGCGGGGCGTGATACGCAGTATTTT
CASSLVVAGRDTQYF
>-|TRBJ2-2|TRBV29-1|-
TGCAGCGTTGAAACGGGGGCGAACACCGGGGAGCTGTTTTTT
CSVETGANTGELFF
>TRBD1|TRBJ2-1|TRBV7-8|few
TGTGCCAGCAGCCGAGGGACAGTCTCCTACAATGAGCAGTTCTTC
CASSRGTVSYNEQFF
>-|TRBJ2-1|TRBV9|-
TGTGCCAGCAGCGGTGGGGGGAACACCTACAATGAGCAGTTCTTC
CASSGGGNTYNEQFF
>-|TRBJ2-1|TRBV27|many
TGTGCCAGCAGTTTAGTGGGACCCTCCTACAATGAGCAGTTCTTC
CASSLVGPSYNEQFF
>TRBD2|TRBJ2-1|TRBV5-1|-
TGCGCCAGCAGCTTTAACCTAGCGGGAGAACACCCCTACAATGAGCAGTTCTTC
CASSFNLAGEHPYNEQFF